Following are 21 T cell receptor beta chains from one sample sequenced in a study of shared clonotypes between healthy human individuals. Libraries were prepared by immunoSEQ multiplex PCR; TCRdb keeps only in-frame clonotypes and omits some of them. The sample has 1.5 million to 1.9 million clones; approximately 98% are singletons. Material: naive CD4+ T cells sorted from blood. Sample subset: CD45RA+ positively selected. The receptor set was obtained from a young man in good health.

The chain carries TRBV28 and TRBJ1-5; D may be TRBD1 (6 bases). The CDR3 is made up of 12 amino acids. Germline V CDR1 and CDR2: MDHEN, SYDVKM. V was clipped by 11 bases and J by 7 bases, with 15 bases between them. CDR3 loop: CAGGGGNQPQHF. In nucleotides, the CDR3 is TGTGCCGGCGGAGGGGGGAACCAGCCCCAGCATTTT.

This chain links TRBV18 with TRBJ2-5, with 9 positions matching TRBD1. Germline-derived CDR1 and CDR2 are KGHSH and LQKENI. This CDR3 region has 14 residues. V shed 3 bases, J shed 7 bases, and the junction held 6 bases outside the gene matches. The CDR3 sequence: CASSPGTGFVTQYF. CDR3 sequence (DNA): TGTGCCAGCTCACCCGGGACAGGGTTTGTGACCCAGTACTTC.

The CDR3 reads CASSLLDRGPRQPQHF. The CDR3 bases are TGTGCCAGCAGCTTGTTGGACAGGGGTCCTCGTCAGCCCCAGCATTTT. The genes are TRBV7-8 and TRBJ1-5, with 9 bases matching TRBD1. V shed 3 bases and J 6 bases; nucleotides not matched to a gene: 9. The germline V gene has CDR1 SGHVS and CDR2 FQNEAQ. This CDR3 is 16 amino acids long.

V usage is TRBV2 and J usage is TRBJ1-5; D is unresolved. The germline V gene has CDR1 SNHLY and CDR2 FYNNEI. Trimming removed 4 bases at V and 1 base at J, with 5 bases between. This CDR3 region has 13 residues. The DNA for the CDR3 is TGTGCCAGCAGTGGAGTCAGCAATCAGCCCCAGCATTTT. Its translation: CASSGVSNQPQHF.

This CDR3 is CATRGSDTQYF. As DNA, the CDR3 is TGTGCCACCCGTGGGTCCGATACGCAGTATTTT. The V and J genes are TRBV10-3 and TRBJ2-3, with D uncertain. Germline CDR1 reads ENHRY; CDR2 reads SYGVKD. The CDR3 has 11 amino acids. Between the trimmed V and J ends, which lost 10 bases and 6 bases, there was a span of 11 bases.

The CDR3 region is CASSVESGNYGYTF. The CDR3 region has the DNA TGTGCCAGCAGCGTAGAATCAGGGAACTATGGCTACACCTTC. The chain employs TRBV9 and TRBJ1-2; D perhaps matches TRBD1 (5 bases). The CDR3 length is 14 residues. The germline V and J ends were trimmed by 0 bases and 2 bases, with 8 bases remaining between them. Germline-derived CDR1 and CDR2 are SGDLS and YYNGEE. Full variable domain (rest looked up from reference TRBV9 and TRBJ1-2): DSGVTQTPKHLITATGQRVTLRCSPRSGDLSVYWYQQSLDQGLQFLIQYYNGEERAKGNILERFSAQQFPDLHSELNLSSLELGDSALYFCASSVESGNYGYTFGSGTRLTVV.

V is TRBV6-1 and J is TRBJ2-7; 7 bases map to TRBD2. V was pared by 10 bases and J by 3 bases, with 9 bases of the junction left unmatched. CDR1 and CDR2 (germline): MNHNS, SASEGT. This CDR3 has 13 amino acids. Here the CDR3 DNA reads TGTGCCATCGCCCGGGAGGAAGTCTACGAGCAGTACTTC. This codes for CAIAREEVYEQYF.

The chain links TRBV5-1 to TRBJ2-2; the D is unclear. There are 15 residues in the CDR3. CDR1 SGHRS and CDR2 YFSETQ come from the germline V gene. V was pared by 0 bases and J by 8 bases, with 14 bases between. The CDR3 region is CASSLDRSPRGELFF. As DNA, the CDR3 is TGCGCCAGCAGCTTGGATCGCAGCCCGAGGGGGGAGCTGTTTTTT.

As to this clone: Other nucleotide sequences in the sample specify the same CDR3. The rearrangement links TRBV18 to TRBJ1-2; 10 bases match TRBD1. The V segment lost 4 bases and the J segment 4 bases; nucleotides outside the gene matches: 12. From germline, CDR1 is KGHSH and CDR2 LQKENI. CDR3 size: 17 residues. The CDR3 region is CASSQTRDRGLGYGYTF. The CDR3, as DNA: TGTGCCAGCTCACAAACCCGGGACAGGGGATTGGGCTATGGCTACACCTTC.

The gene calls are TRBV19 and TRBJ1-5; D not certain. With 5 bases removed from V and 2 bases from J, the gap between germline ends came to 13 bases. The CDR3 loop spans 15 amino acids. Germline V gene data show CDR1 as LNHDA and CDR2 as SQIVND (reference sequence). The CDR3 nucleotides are TGTGCCAGTAGTTCGGGTGGGAGGGGCAATCAGCCCCAGCATTTT. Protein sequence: CASSSGGRGNQPQHF.

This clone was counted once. As DNA, the CDR3 is TGCAGCGTTGGGGGACTAGCGGGGAGTCGAGAGACCCAGTACTTC. It encodes CSVGGLAGSRETQYF. This chain joins TRBV29-1 and TRBJ2-5; the match to TRBD2 covers 13 bases. Per the germline V gene, CDR1 is SQVTM and CDR2 is ANQGSEA. CDR3 length: 15 residues. After removal of 4 bases from V and 4 bases from J, the junction contained 6 bases not matched to a gene.

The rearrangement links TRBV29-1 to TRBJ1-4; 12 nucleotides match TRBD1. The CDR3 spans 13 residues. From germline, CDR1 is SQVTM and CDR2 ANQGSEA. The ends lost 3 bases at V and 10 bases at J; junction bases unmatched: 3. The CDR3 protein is CSVDGTGGGKLFF. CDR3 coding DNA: TGCAGCGTTGATGGGACAGGGGGCGGAAAACTGTTTTTT. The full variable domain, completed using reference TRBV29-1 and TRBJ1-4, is SAVISQKPSRDICQRGTSLTIQCQVDSQVTMMFWYRQQPGQSLTLIATANQGSEATYESGFVIDKFPISRPNLTFSTLTVSNMSPEDSSIYLCSVDGTGGGKLFFGSGTQLSVL.

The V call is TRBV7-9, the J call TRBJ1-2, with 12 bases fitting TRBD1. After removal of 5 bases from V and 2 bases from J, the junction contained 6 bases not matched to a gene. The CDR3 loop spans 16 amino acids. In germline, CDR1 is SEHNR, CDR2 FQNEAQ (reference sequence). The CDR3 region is CASSKGQGANNYGYTF. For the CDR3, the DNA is TGTGCCAGCAGCAAGGGACAGGGGGCCAACAACTATGGCTACACCTTC.

CDR3 in DNA: TGCGCCAGCATTTGGGGGACGGGTCAGCCCCAGCATTTT. Translating gives CASIWGTGQPQHF. The chain couples TRBV10-1 to TRBJ1-5, with D possibly matching TRBD1 (5 bases). Trimming left V 7 bases short and J 6 bases short, with 13 bases between. CDR1 is WNHNN, CDR2 SYGVQD, per germline (reference sequence). This CDR3 spans 13 amino acids.

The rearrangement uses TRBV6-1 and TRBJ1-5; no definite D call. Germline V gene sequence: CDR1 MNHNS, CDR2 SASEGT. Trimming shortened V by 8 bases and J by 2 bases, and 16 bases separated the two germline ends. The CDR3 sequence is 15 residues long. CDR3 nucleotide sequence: TGTGCCAGCTCGCCCCTACGGGGAGGCAATCAGCCCCAGCATTTT. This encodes CASSPLRGGNQPQHF.

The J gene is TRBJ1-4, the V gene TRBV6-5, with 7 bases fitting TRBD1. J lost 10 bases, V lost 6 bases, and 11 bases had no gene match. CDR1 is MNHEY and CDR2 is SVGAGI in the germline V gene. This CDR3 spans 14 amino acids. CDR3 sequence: CASRTGTDVGKLFF. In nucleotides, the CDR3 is TGTGCCAGCAGAACCGGGACAGACGTTGGAAAACTGTTTTTT.

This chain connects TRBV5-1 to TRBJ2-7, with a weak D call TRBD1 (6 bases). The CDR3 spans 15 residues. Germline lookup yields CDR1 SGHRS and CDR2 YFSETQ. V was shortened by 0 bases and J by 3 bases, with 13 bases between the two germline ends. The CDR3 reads CASSLARQGYYEQYF. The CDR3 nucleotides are TGCGCCAGCAGCTTGGCCAGGCAGGGGTACTACGAGCAGTACTTC. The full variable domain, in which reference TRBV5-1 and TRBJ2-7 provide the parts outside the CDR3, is KAGVTQTPRYLIKTRGQQVTLSCSPISGHRSVSWYQQTPGQGLQFLFEYFSETQRNKGNFPGRFSGRQFSNSRSEMNVSTLELGDSALYLCASSLARQGYYEQYFGPGTRLTVT.

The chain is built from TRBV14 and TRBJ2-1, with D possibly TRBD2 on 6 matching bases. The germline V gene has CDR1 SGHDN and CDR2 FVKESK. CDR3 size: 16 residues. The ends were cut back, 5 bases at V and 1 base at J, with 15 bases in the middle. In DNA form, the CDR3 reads TGTGCCAGCAGCTCCCGGAGGGCCGGGTCCTACAATGAGCAGTTCTTC. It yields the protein CASSSRRAGSYNEQFF.

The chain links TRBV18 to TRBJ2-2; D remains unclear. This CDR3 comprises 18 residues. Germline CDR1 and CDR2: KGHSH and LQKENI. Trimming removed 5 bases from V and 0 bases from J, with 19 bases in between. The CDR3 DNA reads TGTGCCAGCTCAGTGGTGATGATCGTTCCCGCGAACACCGGGGAGCTGTTTTTT. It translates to CASSVVMIVPANTGELFF.

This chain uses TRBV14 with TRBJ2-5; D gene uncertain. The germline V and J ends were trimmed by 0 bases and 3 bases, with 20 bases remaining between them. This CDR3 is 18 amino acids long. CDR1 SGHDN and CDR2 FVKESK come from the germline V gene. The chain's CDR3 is CASSQDGREYRKKETQYF. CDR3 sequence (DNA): TGTGCCAGCAGCCAAGATGGACGTGAGTACCGAAAAAAAGAGACCCAGTACTTC.

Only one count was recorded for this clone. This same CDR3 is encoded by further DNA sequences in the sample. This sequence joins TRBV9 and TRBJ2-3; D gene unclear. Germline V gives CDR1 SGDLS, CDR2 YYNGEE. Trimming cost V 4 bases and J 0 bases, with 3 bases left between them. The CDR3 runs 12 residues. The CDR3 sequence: CASSPSTDTQYF. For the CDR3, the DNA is TGTGCCAGCAGCCCTAGCACAGATACGCAGTATTTT.